One and the same sample provided the 29 T cell receptor beta chains below, sequenced in a study of blood T cell repertoires in COVID-19. Sequencing used immunoSEQ multiplex PCR; TCRdb keeps in-frame clones, though not all of them. The sample contains approximately 52,000 clones, 80% to 90% of which appear only once. The sequenced material came from peripheral blood. The origin of the receptors is a woman at least 80 years old with acute or convalescent COVID-19.

This clone was counted only a few times. The chain's CDR3 is CASSWGTGHTEAFF. The DNA for the CDR3 is TGTGCCAGCAGCTGGGGGACAGGGCACACTGAAGCTTTCTTT. This chain joins TRBV5-6 and TRBJ1-1; 9 positions match TRBD1. The CDR3 contains 14 residues. Trimming removed 3 bases from V and 3 bases from J; junction bases left unmatched: 3. Germline V gene data show CDR1 as SGHDT and CDR2 as YYEEEE.

V and J are TRBV5-1 and TRBJ2-7, with D unclear. CDR3 size: 14 residues. V lost 6 bases, J lost 2 bases, and 15 bases lay in between. Germline CDR1 SGHRS, CDR2 YFSETQ. CDR3 protein: CASTVDTDTYEQYF. In DNA, the CDR3 is TGCGCCAGCACAGTCGACACCGATACCTACGAGCAGTACTTC.

The V and J genes are TRBV24-1 and TRBJ2-1; 11 nucleotides align to TRBD2. The CDR3 runs 17 residues. Germline CDR1 reads KGHDR; CDR2 reads SFDVKD. Trimming at V came to 2 bases and at J to 7 bases, leaving 9 bases not matched to a gene. CDR3 protein: CATSDSWSSGGMNEQFF. The CDR3 nucleotides are TGTGCCACCAGTGATTCTTGGTCTAGCGGGGGGATGAATGAGCAGTTCTTC.

The V call is TRBV5-1, the J call TRBJ2-1; 8 bases line up with TRBD1. The germline gives CDR1 SGHRS, CDR2 YFSETQ. The CDR3 has 14 residues. After removal of 4 bases from V and 6 bases from J, the junction contained 6 bases not matched to a gene. CDR3 in DNA: TGCGCCAGCAGCGAGGGACAGGCGATCAATGAGCAGTTCTTC. Encoded protein: CASSEGQAINEQFF.

V usage is TRBV2 and J usage is TRBJ2-3; 8 bases line up with TRBD2. Germline-derived CDR1 and CDR2 are SNHLY and FYNNEI. CDR3 length: 17 residues. J lost 0 bases, V lost 1 base, and 6 bases had no gene match. In DNA, the CDR3 is TGTGCCAGCAGTGAAGATCCAGCGGGGGTTAGCACAGATACGCAGTATTTT. It codes for CASSEDPAGVSTDTQYF.

The chain employs TRBV7-2 and TRBJ2-2, with 7 nucleotides matching TRBD1. This CDR3 region has 14 residues. V was clipped by 8 bases and J by 7 bases; unmatched bases: 10. Per the germline V gene, CDR1 is SGHTA and CDR2 is FQGNSA. The CDR3 sequence: CASVPGGWGGELFF. The CDR3, as DNA: TGTGCCAGCGTCCCAGGGGGTTGGGGCGGGGAGCTGTTTTTT.

The chain links TRBV29-1 to TRBJ1-2, with D possibly TRBD1 on 6 matching bases. V lost 4 bases and J 7 bases, leaving 16 bases between the germline ends. The CDR3 contains 13 residues. Germline CDR1 is SQVTM and CDR2 is ANQGSEA. CDR3: CSVVLYRESGYTF. In nucleotides, the CDR3 is TGCAGCGTTGTGCTTTACAGGGAGAGTGGCTACACCTTC.

This chain joins TRBV5-1 and TRBJ1-3, with no clear D. This CDR3 comprises 16 residues. Germline CDR1 SGHRS, CDR2 YFSETQ. V was pared by 2 bases and J by 3 bases, with 15 bases between. In DNA form, the CDR3 reads TGCGCCAGCAGCTTCGGGATTCGAGGAGGTGGAAACACCATATATTTT. It translates to CASSFGIRGGGNTIYF.

The gene calls are TRBV13 and TRBJ2-3; TRBD1 matches 9 bases. The CDR3 is 14 residues long. With 6 bases clipped from V and 4 bases from J, the junction kept 5 bases outside the gene matches. Germline V gene lookup returns CDR1 PRHDT and CDR2 FYEKMQ (reference sequence). The CDR3 DNA reads TGTGCCAGCAGTGGGGACAGGGAGTCAGATACGCAGTATTTT. Residues: CASSGDRESDTQYF.

The rearrangement joins TRBV18 to TRBJ1-2, with D uncertain. The CDR3 totals 13 residues. Deletions cut 2 bases from V and 2 bases from J, with 6 bases between. Germline assignment: CDR1 KGHSH and CDR2 LQKENI. In nucleotides, the CDR3 is TGTGCCAGCTCACCATCGGAGAACTATGGCTACACCTTC. Encoded protein: CASSPSENYGYTF.

The gene calls are TRBV3-1 (or the pseudogene TRBV3-2) and TRBJ2-4; TRBD1 might be the D (6 bases). CDR3 size: 17 residues. V was trimmed by 0 bases and J by 0 bases, leaving 12 bases between them. Germline V gene data show CDR1 as LGHDT and CDR2 as YNNKEL (reference sequence). The CDR3 DNA sequence: TGTGCCAGCAGCCAAGAGGGTTGGGACAAAGCCAAAAACATTCAGTACTTC. This encodes CASSQEGWDKAKNIQYF.

V usage is TRBV9 and J usage is TRBJ2-3, with 12 bases fitting TRBD2. Germline V lookup: CDR1 SGDLS, CDR2 YYNGEE. CDR3 length: 17 residues. V dropped 4 bases and J dropped 2; count of bases not matched to a gene: 8. The CDR3 nucleotides are TGTGCCAGCAGCCTAGCGGGGGGGCCCCCATACACAGATACGCAGTATTTT. Its protein is CASSLAGGPPYTDTQYF.

The chain joins TRBV5-6 to TRBJ1-1; TRBD1 matches at 8 bases. CDR3 length: 14 amino acids. After removal of 7 bases from V and 4 bases from J, the junction contained 9 bases not matched to a gene. CDR1 and CDR2 from the germline V gene are SGHDT and YYEEEE. CDR3 in amino acids: CASQLTGDITEAFF. The DNA for the CDR3 is TGTGCCAGCCAATTGACAGGGGATATCACTGAAGCTTTCTTT.

This chain joins TRBV7-9 and TRBJ1-2; TRBD1 might be the D (5 bases). Germline CDR1 SEHNR, CDR2 FQNEAQ (reference sequence). This CDR3 has 15 amino acids. Trimming shortened V by 5 bases and J by 3 bases, and 16 bases separated the two germline ends. The CDR3 DNA reads as TGTGCCAGCAGCAACAGGAGGGAAAGCTACTATGGCTACACCTTC. Protein: CASSNRRESYYGYTF.

The rearrangement joins TRBV7-9 to TRBJ1-4, with D possibly TRBD1 on 6 matching bases. The CDR3 is 15 residues long. V lost 5 bases and J 0 bases, leaving 10 bases between the germline ends. Germline CDR1 SEHNR, CDR2 FQNEAQ (reference sequence). The CDR3 sequence: CASSRTDTTNEKLFF. CDR3 DNA sequence: TGTGCCAGCAGCCGGACAGACACAACTAATGAAAAACTGTTTTTT. The full variable domain, with the rest looked up from reference TRBV7-9 and TRBJ1-4, is DTGVSQNPRHKITKRGQNVTFRCDPISEHNRLYWYRQTLGQGPEFLTYFQNEAQLEKSRLLSDRFSAERPKGSFSTLEIQRTEQGDSAMYLCASSRTDTTNEKLFFGSGTQLSVL.

The chain links TRBV6-6 to TRBJ1-5; D not resolved. Germline lookup yields CDR1 MNHNY and CDR2 SVGAGI (reference sequence). The CDR3 sequence is 12 residues long. The V gene lost 1 base and the J gene lost 4 bases, with 2 bases spanning the gap. CDR3 loop: CASSYLNQPQHF. CDR3 sequence (DNA): TGTGCCAGCAGTTACTTAAATCAGCCCCAGCATTTT.

J is TRBJ1-4 and V is TRBV19; 7 bases are shared with TRBD1. Germline V gene data show CDR1 as LNHDA and CDR2 as SQIVND (reference sequence). Trimming removed 7 bases from V and 7 bases from J; junction bases left unmatched: 9. The length of the CDR3 is 14 residues. CDR3 in DNA: TGTGCCAGTACCTACAGGGGTACGGGTGAAAAACTGTTTTTT. Translated, it gives CASTYRGTGEKLFF.

The chain has TRBV7-3 and TRBJ2-1; a weak D match, TRBD2 (6 bases). From germline, CDR1 is SGHTA and CDR2 FQGTGA. The CDR3 extends over 13 amino acids. Trimming stripped 5 bases from V and 6 bases from J, with 11 bases between. CDR3 sequence reads: CASSDLASNEQFF. For the CDR3, the DNA is TGTGCCAGCAGCGATCTAGCGAGCAATGAGCAGTTCTTC.

Here the CDR3 reads CASSLEGVRYGYTF. CDR3 sequence (DNA): TGCGCCAGCAGCTTGGAAGGGGTTCGCTATGGCTACACCTTC. V is TRBV5-1 and J is TRBJ1-2; D perhaps matches TRBD1 (5 bases). CDR3 length: 14 residues. Germline loops: CDR1 SGHRS, CDR2 YFSETQ. Trimming removed 0 bases from V and 4 bases from J, with 10 bases in between.

This clone was seen once. The CDR3 loop is CASSLDRGQGANYGYTF. Here the CDR3 DNA reads TGCGCCAGCAGCTTGGATAGGGGACAGGGGGCTAACTATGGCTACACCTTC. This chain links TRBV5-1 with TRBJ1-2; TRBD1 aligns across 11 bases. Germline-derived CDR1 and CDR2 are SGHRS and YFSETQ. The ends lost 0 bases at V and 0 bases at J; junction bases unmatched: 4. The CDR3 has 17 residues.

The rearrangement links TRBV15 to TRBJ2-7; no definite D call. CDR1 and CDR2 (germline): LNHNV, YYDKDF (reference sequence). Trimming took off 1 base at V and 0 bases at J, with 13 bases between the two ends. The CDR3 loop spans 16 amino acids. The CDR3 loop reads CATSRGSVGFSYEQYF. In nucleotides, the CDR3 is TGTGCCACCAGCAGAGGAAGCGTGGGTTTCTCCTACGAGCAGTACTTC.

This chain joins TRBV10-1 and TRBJ2-1; D is possibly TRBD1 (5 bases). The V end was cut by 3 bases, the J end by 1 base, with 7 bases between. This CDR3 spans 14 amino acids. Germline V gene lookup returns CDR1 WNHNN and CDR2 SYGVQD (reference sequence). For the CDR3, the DNA is TGCGCCAGCAGTGACAGGGATTCCTACAATGAGCAGTTCTTC. Translation gives CASSDRDSYNEQFF.

The chain is built from TRBV28 and TRBJ1-2; 7 positions match TRBD1. There are 15 residues in the CDR3. The junction had 14 bases not matched to a gene; V was cut back by 5 bases and J by 8 bases. Germline V CDR1 and CDR2: MDHEN, SYDVKM. This CDR3 reads CASSVVTGVEMGYTF. CDR3 in DNA: TGTGCCAGCAGTGTCGTTACAGGGGTGGAAATGGGCTACACCTTC.

The CDR3 DNA is TGTGCCAGCAGTTACCTTGGACGGGGAGTGGGAAACACCATATATTTT. Translating it yields CASSYLGRGVGNTIYF. V is TRBV6-6 and J is TRBJ1-3; D is ambiguous. The CDR3 spans 16 residues. Germline loops: CDR1 MNHNY, CDR2 SVGAGI (reference sequence). The ends were cut back, 2 bases at V and 4 bases at J, with 15 bases in the middle.

This clone was found a few times. The chain employs TRBV14 and TRBJ1-1; tentatively, D is TRBD1 (6 bases). CDR1 and CDR2 (germline): SGHDN, FVKESK. Trimming took 6 bases from V and 2 from J, leaving 10 bases between them. The CDR3 loop spans 13 amino acids. As DNA, the CDR3 is TGTGCCAGCAGTCTACAGGGTAACACTGAAGCTTTCTTT. It specifies CASSLQGNTEAFF.

This clone was observed a handful of times. CDR3 in amino acids: CASSHLAGGLKNEQFF. DNA of the CDR3: TGCGCCAGCAGCCACCTAGCGGGGGGGCTTAAGAATGAGCAGTTCTTC. The V call is TRBV4-1, the J call TRBJ2-1, with 12 bases fitting TRBD2. V lost 3 bases to trimming and J lost 7 bases; unmatched junction nucleotides: 7. Germline V gives CDR1 MGHRA, CDR2 YSYEKL. The CDR3 consists of 16 residues.

The genes are TRBV11-2 and TRBJ2-1; the match to TRBD2 covers 10 bases. The CDR3 contains 15 residues. In germline, CDR1 is SGHAT, CDR2 FQNNGV. Trimming took 5 bases from V and 6 from J; bases not matched to a gene: 7. CDR3 sequence: CASSKSGGVGNEQFF. The DNA of the CDR3 is TGTGCCAGCAGCAAAAGCGGGGGGGTCGGCAATGAGCAGTTCTTC.

V gene TRBV30 combines with J gene TRBJ2-2; the D gene is possibly TRBD2 (6 bases). V lost 0 bases to trimming and J lost 6 bases, with 14 bases between them. The germline V gene encodes CDR1 GTSNPN and CDR2 SVGIG (reference sequence). This CDR3 has 15 residues. The CDR3 loop is CAWSVGGAWPGELFF. In nucleotides, the CDR3 is TGTGCCTGGAGTGTAGGCGGGGCTTGGCCCGGGGAGCTGTTTTTT.

The chain combines TRBV27 with TRBJ1-3; D gene uncertain. Germline V gene data show CDR1 as MNHEY and CDR2 as SMNVEV (reference sequence). Trimming cost V 6 bases and J 1 base, with 7 bases left between them. The CDR3 covers 13 residues. CDR3 nucleotides: TGTGCCAGCAGCAGTGAATCTGGAAACACCATATATTTT. Translation gives CASSSESGNTIYF.